These 32 T cell receptor beta chains were all obtained from the same sample, sequenced in a study of regulatory T cells in long-lasting Graves disease. Library construction for TCR beta used iRepertoire HTBI primers and Arm-PCR of CDR3 regions. TCRdb analysed the multiplex PCR reads with MiXCR anew, one entry per CDR3 protein. The repertoire holds a few hundred thousand distinct CDR3 sequences, 20% to 25% seen once, with 7.1% in the top ten. Described time point: persistent/refractory GD, antithyroid drugs over 5 years with positive TRAb. RNA extracted from PBMCs served as the sequencing template. The specimen was peripheral blood mononuclear cells (PBMCs), collected when the disease was refractory, from a patient treated with antithyroid drugs. The receptors stem from a female donor with Graves disease.

This sequence joins TRBV5-1 and TRBJ2-2; TRBD1 matches 7 bases. The V segment lost 0 bases and the J segment 4 bases; nucleotides outside the gene matches: 6. CDR1 and CDR2 from the germline V gene are SGHRS and YFSETQ. This CDR3 has 16 amino acids. The CDR3 region is CASSLGRDRVTGELFF. CDR3 DNA: TGCGCCAGCAGCTTGGGTCGGGACAGAGTCACCGGGGAGCTGTTTTTT. The full variable domain, in which reference TRBV5-1 and TRBJ2-2 provide the parts outside the CDR3, is KAGVTQTPRYLIKTRGQQVTLSCSPISGHRSVSWYQQTPGQGLQFLFEYFSETQRNKGNFPGRFSGRQFSNSRSEMNVSTLELGDSALYLCASSLGRDRVTGELFFGEGSRLTVL.

This chain connects TRBV25-1 to TRBJ2-7, with 7 bases aligning to TRBD2. This CDR3 spans 14 amino acids. Trimming cost V 6 bases and J 5 bases; bases outside gene matches: 10. Per the germline V gene, CDR1 is MGHDK and CDR2 is SYGVNS. The CDR3: CASSAAGLIHEQYF. In DNA, the CDR3 is TGTGCCAGCAGCGCGGCGGGACTAATCCACGAGCAGTACTTC.

This clonotype was observed at least ten times. CDR3 in DNA: TGTGCCAGCAGCTGGACAGGGGGAGACGAGCAGTACTTC. Protein sequence: CASSWTGGDEQYF. V usage is TRBV2 and J usage is TRBJ2-7; 10 bases align to TRBD1. V shed 6 bases and J 5 bases; nucleotides not matched to a gene: 4. This CDR3 is built from 13 residues. Per the germline V gene, CDR1 is SNHLY and CDR2 is FYNNEI. The complete variable domain, with remaining parts taken from reference TRBV2 and TRBJ2-7, reads EPEVTQTPSHQVTQMGQEVILRCVPISNHLYFYWYRQILGQKVEFLVSFYNNEISEKSEIFDDQFSVERPDGSNFTLKIRSTKLEDSAMYFCASSWTGGDEQYFGPGTRLTVT.

The chain combines TRBV19 with TRBJ1-1; TRBD1 is a possible D gene (6 bases). Germline V lookup: CDR1 LNHDA, CDR2 SQIVND (reference sequence). Trimming pared 3 bases from V and 0 bases from J, leaving 14 bases between. The CDR3 is 16 amino acids. CDR3 in DNA: TGTGCCAGTAGTATGGGGGCAGGGACCGTGAACACTGAAGCTTTCTTT. Its translation is CASSMGAGTVNTEAFF.

This clonotype has ten or more counts. This sequence joins TRBV27 and TRBJ2-5, with D maybe TRBD2 (6 bases). Germline CDR1 and CDR2: MNHEY and SMNVEV (reference sequence). The CDR3 loop spans 15 amino acids. Trimming pared 4 bases from V and 2 bases from J, leaving 14 bases between. The CDR3 bases are TGTGCCAGCAGTTCCTTAGTTGGGGGGCAAGAGACCCAGTACTTC. Its translation is CASSSLVGGQETQYF.

The chain couples TRBV5-1 to TRBJ1-2; the D gene is possibly TRBD1 (5 bases). This CDR3 has 14 residues. Between the trimmed V and J ends, which lost 4 bases and 8 bases, there was a span of 18 bases. Germline V CDR1 and CDR2: SGHRS, YFSETQ. CDR3 sequence reads: CASSPTTQGRGYTF. CDR3 in DNA: TGCGCCAGCAGCCCCACGACCCAGGGACGAGGCTACACCTTC.

This clonotype was counted between two and nine times. The gene calls are TRBV20-1 and TRBJ2-3, with 9 positions matching TRBD1. The V gene end was trimmed by 3 bases and the J gene end by 15 bases; junction bases not matched to a gene: 13. This CDR3 has 13 residues. Germline-derived CDR1 and CDR2 are DFQATT and SNEGSKA (reference sequence). CDR3 amino acids: CSASADGLGQGYF. CDR3 DNA: TGCAGTGCTAGTGCTGATGGATTGGGACAGGGATATTTT.

The chain employs TRBV4-3 and TRBJ1-6; no clear D. From germline, CDR1 is LGHNA and CDR2 YSLEER. CDR3 length equals 16 residues. V shed 4 bases and J shed 6 bases, with 16 bases lying between them. The DNA of the CDR3 is TGCGCCAGCAGCCCCACCAGCGCAAATTCTAATTCACCCCTCCACTTT. This sequence encodes CASSPTSANSNSPLHF.

The table lists this clonotype with a few counts. The V and J genes are TRBV7-9 and TRBJ2-4; 9 bases are a match to TRBD1. The J segment lost 5 bases and the V segment lost 2 bases, leaving 4 bases of the junction unmatched. This CDR3 has 15 amino acids. The germline V gene has CDR1 SEHNR and CDR2 FQNEAQ (reference sequence). The CDR3 nucleotides read TGTGCCAGCAGCTTAACAGGGGGCGGTGAAAACATTCAGTACTTC. Its protein is CASSLTGGGENIQYF. The full variable domain, with the rest looked up from reference TRBV7-9 and TRBJ2-4, is DTGVSQNPRHKITKRGQNVTFRCDPISEHNRLYWYRQTLGQGPEFLTYFQNEAQLEKSRLLSDRFSAERPKGSFSTLEIQRTEQGDSAMYLCASSLTGGGENIQYFGAGTRLSVL.

This clonotype has ten or more counts. The CDR3 DNA reads TGTGCCAGCAAGGGGGGGGACAGGGCTTCCTACGAGCAGTACTTC. It encodes CASKGGDRASYEQYF. The chain couples TRBV28 to TRBJ2-7, with 9 bases lining up with TRBD1. CDR1 is MDHEN, CDR2 SYDVKM, per germline. The V gene end was trimmed by 7 bases and the J gene end by 1 base; junction bases not matched to a gene: 8. This CDR3 is built from 15 residues.

The chain links TRBV5-1 to TRBJ1-1; D remains ambiguous. The CDR3 spans 14 residues. Germline V lookup: CDR1 SGHRS, CDR2 YFSETQ. Trimming left V 0 bases short and J 4 bases short, with 10 bases between. This CDR3 is CASSLDSPGTEAFF. The DNA of the CDR3 is TGCGCCAGCAGCTTGGACAGCCCCGGCACTGAAGCTTTCTTT.

This clonotype was counted at least ten times. The rearrangement joins TRBV12-3 or TRBV12-4 to TRBJ1-1; D unclear. Between the trimmed V and J ends, which lost 0 bases and 3 bases, there was a span of 8 bases. The CDR3 has 14 amino acids. DNA of the CDR3: TGTGCCAGCAGTTTAGCAGGGAGTCACACTGAAGCTTTCTTT. This gives the protein CASSLAGSHTEAFF.

The genes are TRBV5-5 and TRBJ2-7; 8 positions match TRBD1. Trimming cost V 5 bases and J 3 bases; bases outside gene matches: 13. Germline CDR1 reads SGHKS; CDR2 reads YYEKEE (reference sequence). CDR3 length: 16 residues. The CDR3 bases are TGTGCCAGCAGTTCTCTGGGCAGGGGGCGCGACTACGAGCAGTACTTC. Its translation: CASSSLGRGRDYEQYF.

This clonotype occurred a few times. The V gene is TRBV7-8, the J gene TRBJ2-3; D remains unclear. V lost 5 bases and J lost 6, with 15 bases in between. Germline CDR1 is SGHVS and CDR2 is FQNEAQ. The CDR3 totals 14 residues. CDR3 in amino acids: CASSPMMGIDTQYF. As DNA, the CDR3 is TGTGCCAGCAGCCCGATGATGGGGATTGATACGCAGTATTTT.

This clonotype was seen more than once but under ten times. The rearrangement uses TRBV20-1 and TRBJ1-2, with 11 bases that match TRBD1. Unmatched junction bases numbered 5, after V lost 4 bases and J lost 4 bases. The CDR3 is 14 amino acids. Germline CDR1 DFQATT, CDR2 SNEGSKA (reference sequence). The CDR3 protein is CSAIPGQGAYGYTF. CDR3 coding DNA: TGCAGTGCTATCCCCGGACAGGGGGCCTATGGCTACACCTTC.

This clonotype was observed a handful of times. V is TRBV5-1 and J is TRBJ1-1; maybe TRBD1 (5 bases). Germline CDR1 is SGHRS and CDR2 is YFSETQ. V gave up 1 base and J gave up 4 bases, with 14 bases separating them. The CDR3 totals 15 residues. The CDR3: CASSLNGDESTEAFF. In DNA form, the CDR3 reads TGCGCCAGCAGCTTGAATGGGGACGAGAGCACTGAAGCTTTCTTT.

Written as DNA, the CDR3 is TGCGCCAGCAGCCTGACCTTGGGTGAAGCTTTCTTT. This gives the protein CASSLTLGEAFF. The V and J genes are TRBV5-1 and TRBJ1-1; no definite D call. Deletions cut 4 bases from V and 7 bases from J, with 11 bases between. The CDR3 contains 12 residues. Germline values: CDR1 SGHRS, CDR2 YFSETQ. The full variable domain, in which reference TRBV5-1 and TRBJ1-1 provide the parts outside the CDR3, is KAGVTQTPRYLIKTRGQQVTLSCSPISGHRSVSWYQQTPGQGLQFLFEYFSETQRNKGNFPGRFSGRQFSNSRSEMNVSTLELGDSALYLCASSLTLGEAFFGQGTRLTVV.

The V and J genes are TRBV20-1 and TRBJ2-5; 10 positions match TRBD1. V shed 5 bases, J shed 5 bases, and the junction held 8 bases outside the gene matches. Germline V gene lookup returns CDR1 DFQATT and CDR2 SNEGSKA (reference sequence). The CDR3 covers 14 residues. CDR3 bases: TGCAGTGCTCCTCCGGGACAGGGGCTTGAGACCCAGTACTTC. This encodes CSAPPGQGLETQYF.

This clonotype was seen a few times. This rearrangement joins TRBV3-1 to TRBJ2-6; D call uncertain. Germline values: CDR1 LGHDT, CDR2 YNNKEL (reference sequence). The CDR3 contains 17 residues. V lost 0 bases and J lost 0, with 9 bases in between. The CDR3 protein is CASSQDLSLSGANVLTF. Here the CDR3 DNA reads TGTGCCAGCAGCCAAGATCTTTCGCTCTCTGGGGCCAACGTCCTGACTTTC.

The chain combines TRBV19 with TRBJ1-1, with D perhaps TRBD1 (5 bases). The CDR3 totals 14 residues. CDR1 LNHDA and CDR2 SQIVND come from the germline V gene (reference sequence). The V gene lost 7 bases and the J gene lost 4 bases, with 16 bases spanning the gap. CDR3 sequence reads: CASKPAGSVTEAFF. Here the CDR3 DNA reads TGTGCCAGTAAGCCGGCAGGGTCGGTCACTGAAGCTTTCTTT.

The V gene is TRBV7-2, the J gene TRBJ2-3; D is perhaps TRBD1 (6 bases). Germline V lookup: CDR1 SGHTA, CDR2 FQGNSA. The CDR3 runs 18 residues. With 4 bases removed from V and 2 bases from J, the gap between germline ends came to 22 bases. CDR3 bases: TGTGCCAGCAGCTCACCGATCCCAAGGGACACTTACACAGATACGCAGTATTTT. Translating it yields CASSSPIPRDTYTDTQYF.

This clonotype has a handful of counts. As DNA, the CDR3 is TGTGCCAGTAGTATAGCGACGGAGGGGGACTACTATGGCTACACCTTC. The encoded protein is CASSIATEGDYYGYTF. The chain couples TRBV19 to TRBJ1-2; TRBD1 is a possible D gene (6 bases). The V end lost 1 base, the J end lost 3 bases, and 15 bases lay between the germline ends. CDR3 length: 16 amino acids. Germline V gene data show CDR1 as LNHDA and CDR2 as SQIVND (reference sequence).

Comments on this clonotype: Given a much more abundant clone one base away, this may be a read error. The chain combines TRBV24-1 with TRBJ1-2; D is unclear. The CDR3 runs 15 residues. Germline CDR1 and CDR2: KGHDR and SFDVKD. CDR3 sequence (DNA): TGTGTCACCAGTGATTTTCGGGGAACAAACTATGGCTACACCTTC. Encoded protein: CVTSDFRGTNYGYTF.

Points on this clonotype: A read error may explain this, as a much larger clone is one base away. The chain has TRBV12-3 or TRBV12-4 and TRBJ1-4; TRBD1 matches at 7 bases. The CDR3 length is 15 residues. V trimming: 5 bases; J trimming: 0 bases; junction bases outside the gene matches: 3. The CDR3 region is CASSITGATNEKLFF. The CDR3 coding sequence is TGTGCCAGCAGTATCACAGGGGCAACTAATGAAAAACTGTTTTTT.

The J gene is TRBJ1-2, the V gene TRBV27, with D maybe TRBD1 (6 bases). Trimming cost V 6 bases and J 3 bases, with 17 bases left between them. This CDR3 is 15 amino acids long. Germline CDR1 MNHEY, CDR2 SMNVEV (reference sequence). In DNA, the CDR3 is TGTGCCAGCAGCCTACAGGGATGGAGTCACTATGGCTACACCTTC. Translation gives CASSLQGWSHYGYTF.

This clonotype was picked up a small number of times. The CDR3 region has the DNA TGTGCCAGCAGCTTAAAGGGTTTGTCCACCGGGGAGCTGTTTTTT. This translates into CASSLKGLSTGELFF. This chain uses TRBV7-9 with TRBJ2-2; D gene unclear. The germline V and J ends were trimmed by 2 bases and 4 bases, with 11 bases remaining between them. Germline loops: CDR1 SEHNR, CDR2 FQNEAQ (reference sequence). There are 15 residues in the CDR3.

This clonotype was observed many times. The chain combines TRBV11-2 with TRBJ2-2, with unresolved D. Germline CDR1 is SGHAT and CDR2 is FQNNGV. With 5 bases removed from V and 1 base from J, the gap between germline ends came to 11 bases. The CDR3 has 15 amino acids. Written as DNA, the CDR3 is TGTGCCAGCAGCGAAGACATCGGGAACACCGGGGAGCTGTTTTTT. Protein product: CASSEDIGNTGELFF.

This clonotype showed up many times. V usage is TRBV7-9 and J usage is TRBJ2-2, with 14 bases identical to TRBD2. The CDR3 is 17 amino acids. With 5 bases clipped from V and 0 bases from J, the junction kept 2 bases outside the gene matches. The V gene's germline CDR1 is SEHNR and CDR2 FQNEAQ (reference sequence). The CDR3: CASSAGLAGANTGELFF. The CDR3 DNA reads as TGTGCCAGCAGCGCGGGACTAGCGGGGGCGAACACCGGGGAGCTGTTTTTT.

The chain carries TRBV19 and TRBJ2-7, with no clear D. Germline V gene sequence: CDR1 LNHDA, CDR2 SQIVND (reference sequence). The length of the CDR3 is 11 residues. V was shortened by 6 bases and J by 3 bases, with 6 bases between the two germline ends. The CDR3 nucleotides are TGTGCCAGTAGGAAGGGCTACGAGCAGTACTTC. It translates to CASRKGYEQYF.

As DNA, the CDR3 is TGCAGTGCTGGCGTAACAGATACGCAGTATTTT. Amino acids: CSAGVTDTQYF. The V gene is TRBV20-1, the J gene TRBJ2-3; D gene uncertain. CDR3 length equals 11 residues. The germline gives CDR1 DFQATT, CDR2 SNEGSKA (reference sequence). V shed 5 bases and J shed 3 bases, with 6 bases lying between them.

This clonotype came up a few times. The chain carries TRBV7-9 and TRBJ2-7, with D uncertain. Germline CDR1 SEHNR, CDR2 FQNEAQ (reference sequence). V was pared by 4 bases and J by 2 bases, with 9 bases between. The CDR3 has 13 amino acids. The CDR3 spells CASSSPGTYEQYF. The CDR3 nucleotides read TGTGCCAGCAGCTCCCCGGGTACCTACGAGCAGTACTTC.

This CDR3 is CASSQEPGLTQPQHF. As DNA, the CDR3 is TGTGCCAGCAGCCAAGAACCGGGTCTAACCCAGCCCCAGCATTTT. The chain carries TRBV3-1 and TRBJ1-5; D call uncertain. V dropped 0 bases and J dropped 7 bases, with 13 bases sitting between them. The CDR3 runs to 15 residues. The germline V gene has CDR1 LGHDT and CDR2 YNNKEL (reference sequence).